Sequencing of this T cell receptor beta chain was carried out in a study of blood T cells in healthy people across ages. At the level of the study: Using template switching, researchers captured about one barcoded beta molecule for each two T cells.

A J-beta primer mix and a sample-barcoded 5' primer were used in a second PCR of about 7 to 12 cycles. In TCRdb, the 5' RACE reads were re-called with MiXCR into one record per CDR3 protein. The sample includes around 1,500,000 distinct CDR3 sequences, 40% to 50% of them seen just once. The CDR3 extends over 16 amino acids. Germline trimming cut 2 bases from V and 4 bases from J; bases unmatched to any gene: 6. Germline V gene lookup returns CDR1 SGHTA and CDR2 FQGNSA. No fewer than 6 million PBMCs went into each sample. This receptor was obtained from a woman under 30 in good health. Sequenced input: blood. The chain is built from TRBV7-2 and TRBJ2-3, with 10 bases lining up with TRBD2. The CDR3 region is CASSLLLGLAPDTQYF. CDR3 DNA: TGTGCCAGCAGCTTACTTTTGGGACTAGCGCCAGATACGCAGTATTTT.